Following are 8 T cell receptor beta chains from one sample sequenced in a study of T-cell reconstitution after alpha-beta-depleted transplantation in children. Researchers prepared the TCRbeta library using unique molecular identifiers, the study reports. TCRdb redid the calling of the PCR reads with MiXCR, one entry per CDR3 protein. The sample records 400,000 to 550,000 distinct CDR3 sequences, approximately 10% being singletons. The sequencing used PBMCs, collected before TCRalphabeta/CD19-depleted stem cell transplant. Receptor source: a child aged 2 to 15 with inherited bone marrow failure, due to receive a stem cell transplant.

In its sample, this clonotype was seen many times. V gene TRBV7-7 combines with J gene TRBJ2-5, with D possibly being TRBD2 (6 bases). The germline V gene has CDR1 SSHAT and CDR2 FNYEAQ (reference sequence). The CDR3 consists of 13 residues. Trimming took off 3 bases at V and 3 bases at J, with 8 bases between the two ends. For the CDR3, the DNA is TGTGCCAGCAGCTTGCGGGGAAAAGAGACCCAGTACTTC. It specifies CASSLRGKETQYF. Supplemented by reference TRBV7-7 and TRBJ2-5, the full variable domain reads GAGVSQSPRYKVTKRGQDVTLRCDPISSHATLYWYQQALGQGPEFLTYFNYEAQPDKSGLPSDRFSAERPEGSISTLTIQRTEQRDSAMYRCASSLRGKETQYFGPGTRLLVL.

The table lists this clonotype with many counts. This chain joins TRBV7-2 and TRBJ1-1; D might be TRBD1 (5 bases). The CDR3 spans 15 residues. Germline-derived CDR1 and CDR2 are SGHTA and FQGNSA. V was pared by 5 bases and J by 0 bases, with 13 bases between. DNA of the CDR3: TGTGCCAGCAGCCCCACGGGACGGTTGAACACTGAAGCTTTCTTT. Protein product: CASSPTGRLNTEAFF.

This clonotype has ten or more counts. CDR3 region: CASSQEQPADTQYF. As DNA, the CDR3 is TGTGCCAGCAGCCAAGAACAGCCAGCAGATACGCAGTATTTT. This rearrangement joins TRBV14 to TRBJ2-3; D gene unclear. Germline V lookup: CDR1 SGHDN, CDR2 FVKESK. V was trimmed by 0 bases and J by 4 bases, leaving 8 bases between them. The CDR3 extends over 14 amino acids.

This clonotype was observed many times. The chain uses TRBV27 and TRBJ2-1, with D possibly called TRBD1 or TRBD2 (5 bases each). This CDR3 is 12 amino acids long. Germline CDR1 is MNHEY and CDR2 is SMNVEV (reference sequence). V was clipped by 3 bases and J by 9 bases, with 9 bases between them. The CDR3 nucleotides are TGTGCCAGCAGTTTCCTGGGGGTTGAGCAGTTCTTC. It yields the protein CASSFLGVEQFF.

This clonotype occurred many times. This CDR3 is CASSQDIGAGWGNEQFF. The CDR3 DNA reads as TGTGCCAGCAGCCAAGATATAGGCGCGGGCTGGGGGAATGAGCAGTTCTTC. This sequence joins TRBV3-1 and TRBJ2-1; either TRBD1 or TRBD2 may fit D (5 bases each). The CDR3 has 17 amino acids. Germline-derived CDR1 and CDR2 are LGHDT and YNNKEL (reference sequence). V shed 0 bases and J shed 7 bases, with 19 bases lying between them.

This clonotype was seen at least ten times. The chain has TRBV9 and TRBJ2-1; tentative D call: TRBD2 (6 bases). The CDR3 is made up of 15 amino acids. The germline gives CDR1 SGDLS, CDR2 YYNGEE. V dropped 6 bases and J dropped 2 bases, with 15 bases sitting between them. This CDR3 reads CASTGTPVPYNEQFF. CDR3 coding DNA: TGTGCCAGCACCGGGACTCCCGTACCCTACAATGAGCAGTTCTTC.

The chain is built from TRBV7-2 and TRBJ2-2; TRBD1 matches 8 bases. CDR1 is SGHTA and CDR2 is FQGNSA in the germline V gene. After removal of 2 bases from V and 13 bases from J, the junction contained 6 bases not matched to a gene. This CDR3 region has 13 residues. CDR3 nucleotides: TGTGCCAGCAGCTTACCACAGGGGGAAAGGCTGTTTTTT. It yields the protein CASSLPQGERLFF.

In this sample, this clonotype turned up many times. The V gene is TRBV20-1, the J gene TRBJ2-5; D is possibly TRBD2 (5 bases). The CDR3 covers 14 residues. Trimming left V 3 bases short and J 4 bases short, with 15 bases between. Germline V CDR1 and CDR2: DFQATT, SNEGSKA (reference sequence). The CDR3 bases are TGCAGTGCTAGTCCCAGCGTGAGGGCAGAGACCCAGTACTTC. Amino acid sequence: CSASPSVRAETQYF.